This T cell receptor beta chain was sequenced for a study of blood T cell repertoires in COVID-19. Turning to the study itself: Samples taken during acute and convalescent COVID-19 were collected in the United States, Italy and Spain. PBMCs, B-cell-depleted T cells, or T cells provided the cDNA or gDNA that made up the material.

Data came from immunoSEQ multiplex PCR; TCRdb stores just in-frame clones and leaves some out. The table has around 500,000 clones, around 89% seen once; the top ten hold 1.8%. With 3 bases removed from V and 0 bases from J, the gap between germline ends came to 9 bases. CDR3 size: 15 residues. Germline V gives CDR1 LNHDA, CDR2 SQIVND (reference sequence). Participants were aged 18 to 89 years from about 25 US areas. The V call is TRBV19, the J call TRBJ1-5, with D possibly being TRBD1 (5 bases). The receptor comes from a woman aged 40 to 50 who had recovered from COVID-19. Sequencing used PBMCs or T cells enriched from blood (not recorded which). In nucleotides, the CDR3 is TGTGCCAGTAGTATGACAGCTTATAGCAATCAGCCCCAGCATTTT. Translated, it gives CASSMTAYSNQPQHF.